This T cell receptor beta chain was recorded in a study of blood T cells in healthy people across ages (dated by TCRdb to the mid-2010s). Background for the entire study: In model experiments, template switching captured about one uniquely barcoded TCR beta cDNA molecule for every two T cells. Using the same blood draw, the study looked at two additional independent replicas of 1 million unique cDNA reads for two donors, one aged 18 to 30 and the other aged 80 or older. To avoid experimental bias, donors of different ages were distributed randomly across sequencing lanes. The donors were split into four age groups: young (average 16 years), middle-aged (around 40), aged (approximately 60) and long-lived (roughly 77). Age-related changes in TCR beta repertoire diversity were measured in the study by deep sequencing normalized with unique cDNA molecular identifiers.

Comments on this clonotype: The target of this receptor is not known. No much larger clone is present one base from it, and per-base qualities are unavailable.

The germline V gene gives CDR1 as SQVTM and CDR2 as ANQGSEA. From its cysteine to its phenylalanine, the CDR3 spans 13 amino acids. The only DNA kept is the CDR3, 39 bases in frame from the first base. Here V drops 1 base and J drops 12 bases, and the junction holds 7 bases not matched to any gene. The library was produced with 5' RACE. Sequenced on an Illumina HiSeq 2500. The second PCR ran for about 6 to 11 cycles and used a J-beta primer mix along with a sample-barcoded 5' primer. A unique molecular identifier was introduced onto each TCR beta cDNA molecule by a template-switch 5' adaptor carrying 12 random nucleotides. At least 2.5 million CDR3-containing paired-end reads were obtained from each sample. First-strand cDNA synthesis was performed from all RNA using the Mint cDNA synthesis kit, with priming by a TRBC-specific oligonucleotide. All cDNA was treated with uracil-DNA glycosylase and then went through a first 18-cycle PCR with the universal primers M1SS and BC2_uni_R. The original methods were these. For normalization, 1 million high-quality reads were randomly selected from each sample, with every read carrying a distinct molecular identifier. Reads with shared molecular identifiers were discarded instead of being binned into consensus sequences. MiTCR, set to a Q25 quality threshold and the strictest error-elimination algorithm, was used for CDR3 identification, clonotype clustering and error correction. A nonparametric unseen species model with Euler transformation was used to estimate a lower bound on total TCR beta diversity. TCRdb cleaned the public reads at Q25 with fastp, built clones with MiXCR and kept in-frame beta chains. Each record represents a unique CDR3 protein, reported with the most common genes and DNA among its rows. TCRdb, not the original authors, processed these V and J calls. The sample has 1.5 million to 2 million distinct CDR3 sequences on record, less than 50% of them singletons. The biggest ten clones account for roughly 2% of the sample.

General findings and caveats noted by the study authors: The long-lived group showed more naive CD4+ T cells, fewer expanded clones and increased TCR diversity than the aged group, suggesting age selection. Estimates of total diversity from one million sequenced T cells were regarded as lower bounds and underestimates. Observed TCR beta diversity per million T cells fell roughly linearly with age, and a significant reduction was already apparent by age roughly 40. A strong correlation was found between observed TCR beta diversity and the percentage of naive T cells measured by flow cytometry. Because the CMV infection status of the donors was unknown, age-related changes in expanded clonotypes may potentially have been confounded. Conclusive comparison of naive and antigen-experienced compartments was prevented by the profiling of bulk unsorted PBMCs.

Systemically healthy Caucasian individuals from Russia, over 30 in total and aged about 6 to 95 years, were included as donors. Each donor gave ten milliliters of peripheral blood, collected into EDTA-treated Vacutainer tubes. PBMCs were isolated by Ficoll-Paque density-gradient centrifugation, with at least 6 million obtained per sample. Total RNA was extracted from PBMCs with Trizol reagent, with at least 5 micrograms obtained per sample. For every donor, an aliquot of PBMCs went through flow cytometry to measure the percentages of naive CD45RAhigh/CD27high T cells. Sequencing was done on a sample of blood. The chain links TRBV29-1 with TRBJ2-1; 9 central bases correspond to TRBD1. The receptor's source is a woman between 40 and 50 years old in good health. The sequence in DNA is TGCAGCGTTGAAGTGGGACAGGGCAGGGCGCAGTTCTTC. It translates to CSVEVGQGRAQFF.